A single sample gave rise to the 22 T cell receptor beta chains below, sequenced in a study of blood T cells in healthy people across ages. A second PCR, run for about 7 to 11 cycles, used a sample-barcoded 5' primer plus a J-beta primer mix. Via MiXCR, TCRdb re-called the 5' RACE reads, giving one row per CDR3 protein. The sample yields almost 1 million distinct CDR3 sequences, roughly 47% seen once. The source material was blood. These receptors originate from a woman aged 55-70 years in good health.

The CDR3: CSAKKWDTDTQYF. In DNA, the CDR3 is TGCAGTGCCAAGAAGTGGGACACAGATACGCAGTATTTT. The rearrangement uses TRBV20-1 and TRBJ2-3; D gene unclear. Germline loops: CDR1 DFQATT, CDR2 SNEGSKA (reference sequence). The CDR3 sequence is 13 residues long. V lost 6 bases and J lost 2, with 12 bases in between.

This chain joins TRBV29-1 and TRBJ2-1, with D hard to call. The CDR3 runs 13 residues. Germline assignment: CDR1 SQVTM and CDR2 ANQGSEA. Trimming removed 7 bases from V and 6 bases from J, with 16 bases in between. The CDR3 coding sequence is TGCAGCGCTGATGACGGCCTAATCAATGAGCAGTTCTTC. The encoded protein is CSADDGLINEQFF.

The chain combines TRBV20-1 with TRBJ2-3, with D perhaps matching TRBD2 (5 bases). The CDR3 contains 16 residues. CDR1 is DFQATT and CDR2 is SNEGSKA in the germline V gene (reference sequence). V lost 4 bases to trimming and J lost 3 bases, with 20 bases between them. CDR3 loop: CSATPRWRGLTDTQYF. CDR3 DNA: TGCAGTGCTACCCCCCGATGGAGAGGGTTGACAGATACGCAGTATTTT.

This clonotype was counted only a few times. The rearrangement links TRBV4-3 to TRBJ2-3, with D perhaps TRBD2 (5 bases). V was shortened by 0 bases and J by 3 bases, with 19 bases between the two germline ends. The CDR3 is 18 residues long. Looked up from germline, CDR1 is LGHNA and CDR2 is YSLEER. For the CDR3, the DNA is TGCGCCAGCAGCCAAGACCCACGAGGGCGCTTAGGTACAGATACGCAGTATTTT. Translation gives CASSQDPRGRLGTDTQYF.

The rearrangement uses TRBV12-3 or TRBV12-4 and TRBJ2-3; D tentatively reads TRBD1 or TRBD2 (5 bases each). The length of the CDR3 is 15 residues. Trimming shortened V by 3 bases and J by 2 bases, and 12 bases separated the two germline ends. The CDR3 reads CASSFGRGATDTQYF. The CDR3 region has the DNA TGTGCCAGCAGTTTTGGGAGAGGGGCCACAGATACGCAGTATTTT.

This rearrangement joins TRBV2 to TRBJ2-3; the D is unclear. From germline, CDR1 is SNHLY and CDR2 FYNNEI. The CDR3 has 13 residues. The ends were cut back, 6 bases at V and 4 bases at J, with 11 bases in the middle. The CDR3 loop reads CASRPRPADTQYF. In DNA, the CDR3 is TGTGCCAGCAGACCAAGACCGGCAGATACGCAGTATTTT.

This chain links TRBV27 with TRBJ1-6; D is undetermined. The CDR3 sequence is 10 residues long. Deletions cut 7 bases from V and 18 bases from J, with 13 bases between. Germline values: CDR1 MNHEY, CDR2 SMNVEV (reference sequence). CDR3 sequence: CASIRQYHHF. The CDR3 region has the DNA TGTGCCAGCATTAGGCAGTATCACCACTTT.

This clonotype has only a few counts. The V and J genes are TRBV5-1 and TRBJ1-2; TRBD1 is a possible D gene (6 bases). V was cut by 0 bases and J by 8 bases, with 17 bases left in between. CDR3 length equals 15 residues. Germline V gene sequence: CDR1 SGHRS, CDR2 YFSETQ. The CDR3 nucleotides are TGCGCCAGCAGCTTGGAACTACAGGGCAAGGGCGGCTACACCTTC. Amino acid sequence: CASSLELQGKGGYTF.

This clonotype showed up just a few times. The J gene is TRBJ2-1, the V gene TRBV7-9, with D possibly TRBD2 on 6 matching bases. Germline CDR1 reads SEHNR; CDR2 reads FQNEAQ (reference sequence). The CDR3 loop spans 16 amino acids. Trimming left V 5 bases short and J 4 bases short, with 18 bases between. CDR3 bases: TGTGCCAGCAGCGGCCGGGACTCAATCCTTTACAATGAGCAGTTCTTC. It is translated as CASSGRDSILYNEQFF.

This clonotype was picked up a small number of times. The chain couples TRBV6-6 to TRBJ2-3, with D unclear. Germline CDR1 is MNHNY and CDR2 is SVGAGI (reference sequence). The CDR3 is made up of 13 amino acids. Trimming removed 0 bases at V and 4 bases at J, with 5 bases between. The CDR3 is CASSYSRADTQYF. The DNA for the CDR3 is TGTGCCAGCAGTTACTCCCGCGCAGATACGCAGTATTTT.

This chain uses TRBV27 with TRBJ2-7; D call uncertain. The CDR3 has 12 residues. V shed 6 bases and J shed 8 bases, with 14 bases lying between them. Germline V gives CDR1 MNHEY, CDR2 SMNVEV (reference sequence). CDR3 bases: TGTGCCAGCAGGAGTTCGAAACTACAGCAGTACTTC. Protein: CASRSSKLQQYF.

CDR3 in amino acids: CASSYAGTSYEQYF. CDR3 bases: TGTGCCAGCAGTTACGCGGGGACTAGCTACGAGCAGTACTTC. V usage is TRBV6-6 and J usage is TRBJ2-7, with 8 bases that match TRBD2. Germline-derived CDR1 and CDR2 are MNHNY and SVGAGI (reference sequence). J was trimmed by 3 bases and V by 2 bases; bases with no gene match: 3. This CDR3 has 14 amino acids.

In this sample, this clonotype turned up a few times. The J gene is TRBJ1-5, the V gene TRBV7-9, with D unclear. Germline V gene lookup returns CDR1 SEHNR and CDR2 FQNEAQ (reference sequence). Trimming pared 7 bases from V and 3 bases from J, leaving 7 bases between. The CDR3 is 12 amino acids. As DNA, the CDR3 is TGTGCCAGCACCTACAACAATCAGCCCCAGCATTTT. Translating it yields CASTYNNQPQHF.

The CDR3 DNA reads TGCGCCAGCAGCCAACACCGGGACAGGGTCTCCTACGAGCAGTACTTC. Translated, it gives CASSQHRDRVSYEQYF. The chain joins TRBV4-3 to TRBJ2-7; 9 bases map to TRBD1. Germline CDR1 and CDR2: LGHNA and YSLEER. The CDR3 covers 16 residues. V lost 2 bases, J lost 0 bases, and 5 bases stayed unmatched.

This clonotype occurred a few times. V and J are TRBV28 and TRBJ2-1; TRBD2 is a possible D gene (6 bases). Germline V gene lookup returns CDR1 MDHEN and CDR2 SYDVKM. V lost 6 bases, J lost 8 bases, and 14 bases lay in between. The CDR3 covers 13 residues. CDR3 in amino acids: CASRGGIRHEQFF. The CDR3 region has the DNA TGTGCCAGCAGGGGAGGAATACGGCATGAGCAGTTCTTC. The full variable domain, in which reference TRBV28 and TRBJ2-1 provide the parts outside the CDR3, is DVKVTQSSRYLVKRTGEKVFLECVQDMDHENMFWYRQDPGLGLRLIYFSYDVKMKEKGDIPEGYSVSREKKERFSLILESASTNQTSMYLCASRGGIRHEQFFGPGTRLTVL.

The chain carries TRBV28 and TRBJ2-6; D is unclear. The CDR3 has 17 amino acids. CDR1 and CDR2 (germline): MDHEN, SYDVKM. V lost 5 bases to trimming and J lost 0 bases, with 14 bases between them. As DNA, the CDR3 is TGTGCCAGCAGTCTGCCAAACATTCACTCTGGGGCCAACGTCCTGACTTTC. It is translated as CASSLPNIHSGANVLTF. The full variable domain, rest sourced from reference TRBV28 and TRBJ2-6, is DVKVTQSSRYLVKRTGEKVFLECVQDMDHENMFWYRQDPGLGLRLIYFSYDVKMKEKGDIPEGYSVSREKKERFSLILESASTNQTSMYLCASSLPNIHSGANVLTFGAGSRLTVL.

This clonotype was observed a handful of times. This chain joins TRBV5-5 and TRBJ2-4; D remains ambiguous. Germline CDR1 SGHKS, CDR2 YYEKEE (reference sequence). Trimming shortened V by 0 bases and J by 0 bases, and 10 bases separated the two germline ends. The CDR3 spans 16 residues. The CDR3 spells CASSLALVLAKNIQYF. CDR3 nucleotide sequence: TGTGCCAGCAGCTTGGCCCTAGTCCTAGCCAAAAACATTCAGTACTTC. Full variable domain (outside the CDR3, taken from reference TRBV5-5 and TRBJ2-4): DAGVTQSPTHLIKTRGQQVTLRCSPISGHKSVSWYQQVLGQGPQFIFQYYEKEERGRGNFPDRFSARQFPNYSSELNVNALLLGDSALYLCASSLALVLAKNIQYFGAGTRLSVL.

The CDR3 coding sequence is TGTGCCAGCTCCTCAAACTCTCAGGGGCCAGATACGCAGTATTTT. Protein product: CASSSNSQGPDTQYF. This chain connects TRBV18 to TRBJ2-3, with D maybe TRBD1 (6 bases). Per the germline V gene, CDR1 is KGHSH and CDR2 is LQKENI. CDR3 size: 15 residues. Trimming removed 6 bases from V and 4 bases from J, with 17 bases in between.

The chain combines TRBV7-3 with TRBJ2-5; D is perhaps TRBD1 (6 bases). The CDR3 totals 14 residues. V lost 6 bases and J 1 base, leaving 12 bases between the germline ends. Germline values: CDR1 SGHTA, CDR2 FQGTGA. In nucleotides, the CDR3 is TGTGCCAGCAGGGGGGACATACGCCAAGAGACCCAGTACTTC. Translated, it gives CASRGDIRQETQYF. Full variable domain (rest looked up from reference TRBV7-3 and TRBJ2-5): GAGVSQTPSNKVTEKGKYVELRCDPISGHTALYWYRQSLGQGPEFLIYFQGTGAADDSGLPNDRFFAVRPEGSVSTLKIQRTERGDSAVYLCASRGDIRQETQYFGPGTRLLVL.

This clonotype was seen repeatedly, ten times or more. V gene TRBV6-5 combines with J gene TRBJ2-4; 7 bases agree with TRBD1. Unmatched junction bases numbered 10, after V lost 5 bases and J lost 3 bases. CDR1 is MNHEY, CDR2 SVGAGI, per germline. The CDR3 length is 16 residues. DNA of the CDR3: TGTGCCAGCAGTGGAAACAGGGGACAAGGCAAAAACATTCAGTACTTC. This translates into CASSGNRGQGKNIQYF.

This chain links TRBV20-1 with TRBJ1-2; TRBD1 matches 7 bases. V lost 3 bases and J lost 6; bases outside the gene matches: 13. Germline V gene sequence: CDR1 DFQATT, CDR2 SNEGSKA (reference sequence). The CDR3 spans 15 residues. For the CDR3, the DNA is TGCAGTGCTAGTGTGTCAGGGGGAACTTGGGATGGCTACACCTTC. This codes for CSASVSGGTWDGYTF.

The rearrangement links TRBV20-1 to TRBJ1-5, with a tentative D call TRBD1 (6 bases). Germline-derived CDR1 and CDR2 are DFQATT and SNEGSKA (reference sequence). The CDR3 sequence is 13 residues long. The CDR3 DNA is TGCATTGCCACCGACAGGAACAATCAGCCCCAGCATTTT. Amino acids: CIATDRNNQPQHF.